This T cell receptor beta chain was recorded in a study of shared clonotypes between healthy human individuals. The method was immunoSEQ multiplex PCR; TCRdb's version includes in-frame clones alone and lacks a portion of them. The sample has 400,000 to 600,000 clones, around 79% seen once. This CDR3 comprises 15 residues. Trimming at V came to 10 bases and at J to 2 bases, leaving 10 bases not matched to a gene. The V gene's germline CDR1 is SGHVS and CDR2 FQNEAQ. The clonotype originates from a middle-aged woman in good health. Some clones in this sample may be carry-over from other donors' samples. The material sequenced was PBMCs. The V and J genes are TRBV7-8 and TRBJ2-5, with TRBD2 matching over 10 bases. In nucleotides, the CDR3 is TGTGCCACCTCTAGGGCTAGCGGGAGACAAGAGACCCAGTACTTC. Protein product: CATSRASGRQETQYF.